Given below is one T cell receptor (beta chain) in context. Antigen specificity is unknown. This sample is drawn from a study of fetal regulatory T cell absence and autoimmunity. Notes on the study in general: In IPEX, the enrichment was taken to support antigen-driven autoimmunity before birth.

The CDR3 is made up of 15 amino acids. V shed 1 base, J shed 7 bases, and the junction held 10 bases outside the gene matches. Germline V gene sequence: CDR1 MNHNS, CDR2 SASEGT. The assay was run at survey level. Measured with immunoSEQ multiplex PCR; TCRdb has only the in-frame clones, and not every one. This table holds about 43,000 clones, about 86% found once. The sample was cord blood. The receptor was derived from a newborn boy with IPEX syndrome. The rearrangement links TRBV6-1 to TRBJ2-7; 7 positions match TRBD1. The CDR3 here is CASSEGGQSPLEQYF. In DNA form, the CDR3 reads TGTGCCAGCAGTGAAGGGGGACAGTCCCCCCTGGAGCAGTACTTC.